A selection of T cell receptor beta chains follows, all from one sample in a study of shared clonotypes between healthy human individuals. Clones were sequenced by immunoSEQ multiplex PCR, and TCRdb holds only the in-frame ones, with some missing. This sample has some 1,600,000 clones, with approximately 98% found just once. The sample taken for sequencing was naive CD4+ T cells sorted from blood. The receptors come from a man aged 25 to 40 in good health. Each CDR3 is given with its conserved first and last residue. A D gene is named only where the DNA matches it firmly. Only part of the rows carry a size: once, few, many, or a class if the clone is expanded.

v_call	d_call	clone_size	j_call	cdr3_aa	cdr3_nt
TRBV14	TRBD2	.	TRBJ2-1	CASSQKGRLAGVDEQFF	TGTGCCAGCAGCCAAAAGGGGAGGCTAGCGGGAGTAGATGAGCAGTTCTTC
TRBV21-1	.	once	TRBJ2-7	CASSNIGAGRHYEQYF	TGTGCCAGCAGCAATATAGGGGCAGGAAGACACTACGAGCAGTACTTC
TRBV30	.	.	TRBJ2-3	CACSEDTSTDTQYF	TGTGCCTGCTCGGAGGACACCAGCACAGATACGCAGTATTTT
TRBV7-2	.	once	TRBJ2-7	CASNPTGVYEQYF	TGTGCCAGCAACCCCACGGGAGTCTACGAGCAGTACTTC
TRBV5-5	.	.	TRBJ2-3	CASSSFIRDTQYF	TGTGCCAGCAGCTCGTTCATTCGGGATACGCAGTATTTT
TRBV6-5	.	.	TRBJ2-7	CASSRFGYEQYF	TGTGCCAGCAGTCGATTCGGGTACGAGCAGTACTTC
TRBV28	.	.	TRBJ1-2	CASSLVQRHGYTF	TGTGCCAGCAGTTTAGTTCAGAGACATGGCTACACCTTC
TRBV29-1	.	.	TRBJ2-3	CSVSRQRGTDTQYF	TGCAGCGTGTCCCGACAGCGGGGCACAGATACGCAGTATTTT
TRBV25-1	.	.	TRBJ1-1	CASSGVGWGKWTEAFF	TGTGCCAGCAGTGGGGTCGGCTGGGGGAAGTGGACTGAAGCTTTCTTT
TRBV5-4	.	.	TRBJ2-1	CASSLADRPGYNEQFF	TGTGCCAGCAGCTTGGCCGACAGGCCCGGCTACAATGAGCAGTTCTTC
TRBV5-4	TRBD2	.	TRBJ2-3	CASGREAGGRDTQYF	TGTGCCAGCGGACGGGAAGCGGGAGGGAGAGATACGCAGTATTTT
TRBV29-1	TRBD1	.	TRBJ1-4	CSAWDSKNEKLFF	TGCAGCGCCTGGGACAGCAAGAATGAAAAACTGTTTTTT
TRBV27	.	.	TRBJ1-5	CASSYTGVQPQHF	TGTGCCAGCAGTTATACAGGCGTGCAGCCCCAGCATTTT
TRBV27	TRBD2	.	TRBJ2-5	CASSLVVSSGSHWQETQYF	TGTGCCAGCAGTTTAGTAGTTTCTAGCGGGAGCCATTGGCAAGAGACCCAGTACTTC
TRBV2	TRBD2	.	TRBJ2-3	CASRPTSADTQYF	TGTGCCAGCAGGCCGACTAGCGCAGATACGCAGTATTTT
TRBV7-9	TRBD1	few	TRBJ2-5	CASSPGGPWYQETQYF	TGTGCCAGCAGCCCAGGGGGACCCTGGTACCAAGAGACCCAGTACTTC
TRBV14	.	.	TRBJ1-1	CASSQGGNTEAFF	TGTGCCAGCAGCCAAGGGGGTAACACTGAAGCTTTCTTT
TRBV19	TRBD2	.	TRBJ2-1	CASGTSGRSEQFF	TGTGCCAGTGGGACTAGCGGGAGGAGTGAGCAGTTCTTC
TRBV20-1	.	.	TRBJ1-1	CSAQIGGEAFF	TGCAGTGCTCAAATCGGGGGTGAAGCTTTCTTT
TRBV5-1	TRBD2	.	TRBJ2-7	CASSSSVLSGSYEQYF	TGCGCCAGCAGCTCGAGCGTGCTTAGCGGGAGTTACGAGCAGTACTTC
TRBV5-4	.	.	TRBJ2-7	CASSLGTATYEQYF	TGTGCCAGCAGCTTGGGGACGGCGACCTACGAGCAGTACTTC
TRBV4-1	.	.	TRBJ1-2	CASSQPWEYYGYTF	TGCGCCAGCAGCCAGCCGTGGGAATACTATGGCTACACCTTC
TRBV28	.	once	TRBJ1-5	CATSPGNQPQHF	TGTGCCACCAGTCCTGGGAATCAGCCCCAGCATTTT
TRBV5-1	.	.	TRBJ2-7	CASSLGGINDYEQYF	TGCGCCAGCAGCTTGGGAGGGATAAACGACTACGAGCAGTACTTC
TRBV27	TRBD2	.	TRBJ2-1	CASSFSGGFNEQFF	TGTGCCAGCAGTTTCAGCGGGGGATTCAATGAGCAGTTCTTC
TRBV18	TRBD1	.	TRBJ2-2	CASSPGDRRINTGELFF	TGTGCCAGCTCACCTGGGGACAGGCGGATTAACACCGGGGAGCTGTTTTTT
TRBV30	TRBD1	.	TRBJ1-5	CAWSLRSQGGLEADQPQHF	TGTGCCTGGAGTCTACGATCACAGGGGGGTCTTGAGGCCGATCAGCCCCAGCATTTT
TRBV5-1	.	.	TRBJ1-5	CASSLSGRNDQPQHF	TGCGCCAGCAGCTTGTCGGGGCGGAACGATCAGCCCCAGCATTTT
TRBV29-1	TRBD2	.	TRBJ2-1	CSVRLAGPDNEQFF	TGCAGCGTTCGACTAGCGGGGCCCGACAATGAGCAGTTCTTC
TRBV7-3	TRBD1	.	TRBJ1-5	CASSETGKQPQHF	TGTGCCAGCAGTGAGACAGGGAAACAGCCCCAGCATTTT
TRBV5-1	TRBD1	.	TRBJ2-7	CASSRGQGITYEQYF	TGCGCCAGCAGCCGGGGACAGGGGATCACCTACGAGCAGTACTTC
TRBV2	.	.	TRBJ2-7	CASSETGDLGEQYF	TGTGCCAGCAGTGAGACGGGGGACTTGGGGGAGCAGTACTTC
TRBV10-1	TRBD1	.	TRBJ2-1	CASSRDRARTEQFF	TGCGCCAGCAGTAGGGACAGGGCCCGGACTGAGCAGTTCTTC